The source of this TCR beta chain is a study of blood T cell repertoires in COVID-19. Whole-study context: Sample material is recorded as cDNA or gDNA derived from T cells, B-cell-depleted T cells, or PBMCs.

Under the authors' procedure: Estimation of nucleated cell counts was performed using reference gene primer amplification. The protocol was immunoSEQ multiplex PCR, while the TCRdb copy is restricted to in-frame clones and leaves out a portion. Clonal size and the V and J genes are those of that table, whereas D and trimming came from the DNA. The table lists around 92,000 clones, more than 75% of them singletons, with 20% to 30% in the top ten. Germline values: CDR1 KGHDR, CDR2 SFDVKD. V lost 1 base and J 5 bases, leaving 13 bases between the germline ends. The CDR3 runs to 15 residues. V usage is TRBV24-1 and J usage is TRBJ2-5, with D uncertain. Sequenced sample: peripheral blood. The clonotype was recovered from a human donor in a cohort sampled during active COVID-19. The CDR3 coding sequence is TGTGCCACCAGTGATTTAAATTCGGTCGGGGAGACCCAGTACTTC. It is translated as CATSDLNSVGETQYF.